These T cell receptor beta chains were read from a single sample in a study of chemoradiotherapy in HPV16-positive cancers. The data were produced by immunoSEQ multiplex PCR, yet TCRdb's version contains in-frame clones alone and is incomplete. This table holds about 7,900 clones, roughly 80% found once. The sample was acquired from a patient who underwent chemoradiotherapy. Source of these receptors: a human donor with HPV-associated anogenital cancer. CDR3s include the opening cysteine and the closing phenylalanine or tryptophan. D genes are given only for firm matches. Clone size is not always given. Where it is, it says once, few, many or a class for expanded clones.

TRBV25-1	.	TRBD1	TRBJ2-1	TGTGCCAGCAGTGTCTACGGCCGGGACAGGGCATTCGATGAGCAGTTCTTC	CASSVYGRDRAFDEQFF
TRBV30	few	.	TRBJ1-5	TGTGCCTGGAGTGTAGGGGACCCCCGGTATCAGCCCCAGCATTTT	CAWSVGDPRYQPQHF
TRBV11-2	.	.	TRBJ2-6	TGTGCCAGCAGCTCCGGAGGAGGGGCCAACGTCCTGACTTTC	CASSSGGGANVLTF
TRBV5-1	.	TRBD1	TRBJ1-2	TGCGCCAGCAGCATCGACGCCGGGACAGCCTATGGCTACACCTTC	CASSIDAGTAYGYTF
TRBV5-1	.	.	TRBJ2-7	TGCGCCAGCAGCCTGAATACAGGGAGCTACGAGCAGTACTTC	CASSLNTGSYEQYF
TRBV5-1	.	.	TRBJ2-2	TGCGCCAGCAGCCCAGACATTTCCTGGGCGAACACCGGGGAGCTGTTTTTT	CASSPDISWANTGELFF
TRBV19	.	.	TRBJ1-6	TGTGCCAGTAGTCGTCTACAGGTTAAAGGATCACCCCTCCACTTT	CASSRLQVKGSPLHF
TRBV7-9	.	.	TRBJ2-7	TGTGCCAGCAGCCCGTCGGGATTTGGCGAGCAGTACTTC	CASSPSGFGEQYF
TRBV25-1	.	.	TRBJ2-5	TGTGCCAGCAGTCCGCGGGGAAGCTATGAGACCCAGTACTTC	CASSPRGSYETQYF
TRBV5-1	.	.	TRBJ2-5	TGCGCCAGCAGCTTGTCCGGGACCCCTCAAGAGACCCAGTACTTC	CASSLSGTPQETQYF
TRBV5-1	.	TRBD1	TRBJ1-2	TGCGCCAGCAGCCCGGGACAGCGAAACGGCTATGGCTACACCTTC	CASSPGQRNGYGYTF
TRBV6-1	.	.	TRBJ2-3	TGTGCCAGCAGCCCCCCCGGGGCTCCAGATACGCAGTATTTT	CASSPPGAPDTQYF
TRBV19	few	.	TRBJ1-1	TGTGCCAGTAGTTGGGACAAGCAGATAGCAGCTTTCTTT	CASSWDKQIAAFF
TRBV7-2	.	.	TRBJ2-7	TGTGCCAGCAGCTTAGCCGCTACCTACGAGCAGTACTTC	CASSLAATYEQYF
TRBV30	.	.	TRBJ1-4	TGTGCCTGGAGTGTAGGCCCCTCAACTAATGAAAAACTGTTTTTT	CAWSVGPSTNEKLFF
TRBV18	.	.	TRBJ1-2	TGTGCCAGCTCACCAGTACAGAACTATGGCTACACCTTC	CASSPVQNYGYTF
TRBV2	.	TRBD1	TRBJ2-2	TGTGCCAGCAGAACAGGGGGAGGCACCGGGGAGCTGTTTTTT	CASRTGGGTGELFF
TRBV13	.	.	TRBJ2-2	TGTGCCAGCAGCTTAGGGAAGGGGGCCGGGGAGCTGTTTTTT	CASSLGKGAGELFF
TRBV11-3	.	.	TRBJ1-1	TGTGCCAGCAGCTCCCCCAGGACGGCTGAAGCTTTCTTT	CASSSPRTAEAFF
TRBV2	.	.	TRBJ1-3	TGTGCCAGCAATCTACAGGGCCACTCTGGAAACACCATATATTTT	CASNLQGHSGNTIYF
TRBV5-1	.	TRBD2	TRBJ2-1	TGCGCCAGCAGCCTTGGGAGAAAAGGGACTAGCGGGGAGAGGGTAAACTACAATGAGCAGTTCTTC	CASSLGRKGTSGERVNYNEQFF
TRBV9	.	TRBD2	TRBJ2-1	TGTGCCAGCAGCGTAGTTCCTGCGGGGGGGCTCAATGAGCAGTTCTTC	CASSVVPAGGLNEQFF
TRBV2	.	.	TRBJ2-7	TGTGCCAGCAGTGGGAATGGGGGCCCCTACGAGCAGTACTTC	CASSGNGGPYEQYF
TRBV5-5	.	.	TRBJ1-2	TGTGCCAGCAGCTCGATGAGGGGGGAAGCCAATGGCTACACCTTC	CASSSMRGEANGYTF
TRBV7-2	.	.	TRBJ2-7	TGTGCCAGCAGCTTAGAGGGGGAGGTGTCCTACGAGCAGTACTTC	CASSLEGEVSYEQYF
TRBV11-2	.	.	TRBJ2-6	TGTGCCAGCAGTCGTAACCTACAGGGCGAGTATACTGGGGCCAACGTCCTGACTTTC	CASSRNLQGEYTGANVLTF
TRBV6-5	.	TRBD2	TRBJ2-2	TGTGCCACTCCACCCGGGGGGGAAACCGGGGAGCTGTTTTTT	CATPPGGETGELFF
TRBV27	few	.	TRBJ2-7	TGTGCCAGCAGTCCCCGGGGCAGGGGTAACGAGCAGTACTTC	CASSPRGRGNEQYF
TRBV7-9	.	.	TRBJ1-1	TGTGCCAGCAGCTTGGGACACCCGAACACTGAAGCTTTCTTT	CASSLGHPNTEAFF
TRBV5-6	.	TRBD2	TRBJ2-1	TGTGCCAGCAGCTTGGTAGGCGGGAGGAGCTTCAATGAGCAGTTCTTC	CASSLVGGRSFNEQFF
TRBV19	.	TRBD1	TRBJ1-4	TGTGCCAGTAGTATTACCGGGACAGGGGATGAAAAACTGTTTTTT	CASSITGTGDEKLFF
TRBV7-9	.	TRBD1	TRBJ2-2	TGTGCCAGCAGCTCACAGGGGGCGCAGCTATTCTTCGGGGAGCTGTTTTTT	CASSSQGAQLFFGELFF
TRBV4-2	.	.	TRBJ2-1	TGTGCCAGCAGTCGGGGGGCGGACAGTCAGTTCTACAATGAGCAGTTCTTC	CASSRGADSQFYNEQFF
TRBV9	large	.	TRBJ1-2	TGTGCCAGCAGCGTAGGGGCAACAGGCAAGTCACCCGATGGCTACACCTTC	CASSVGATGKSPDGYTF
TRBV7-9	.	TRBD2	TRBJ2-2	TGTGCCAGCAGCTTCGCGGGAGGGCGGAACACCGGGGAGCTGTTTTTT	CASSFAGGRNTGELFF
TRBV5-4	.	.	TRBJ1-2	TGTGCCAGCAGCTTAACCGGGATTGAGGGTGGCTACACCTTC	CASSLTGIEGGYTF
TRBV19	.	TRBD2	TRBJ2-1	TGTGCCACCGCTTGGACTAGCGGGTACAATGAGCAGTTCTTC	CATAWTSGYNEQFF
TRBV28	.	.	TRBJ2-5	TGTGCCAGCAGTCCCGGATTAGAGACCCAGTACTTC	CASSPGLETQYF
TRBV5-1	.	.	TRBJ2-5	TGCGCCAGCAGCGCCGGGGGCTCCCAAGAGACCCAGTACTTC	CASSAGGSQETQYF
TRBV5-1	.	TRBD1	TRBJ1-3	TGCGCCAGCAGCTTGGACGGGACAGGGGGTGGAAGAAACACCATATATTTT	CASSLDGTGGGRNTIYF
TRBV19	.	.	TRBJ1-1	TGTGCCAGTAGTGAGGGGGGTGGGGACACTGAAGCTTTCTTT	CASSEGGGDTEAFF